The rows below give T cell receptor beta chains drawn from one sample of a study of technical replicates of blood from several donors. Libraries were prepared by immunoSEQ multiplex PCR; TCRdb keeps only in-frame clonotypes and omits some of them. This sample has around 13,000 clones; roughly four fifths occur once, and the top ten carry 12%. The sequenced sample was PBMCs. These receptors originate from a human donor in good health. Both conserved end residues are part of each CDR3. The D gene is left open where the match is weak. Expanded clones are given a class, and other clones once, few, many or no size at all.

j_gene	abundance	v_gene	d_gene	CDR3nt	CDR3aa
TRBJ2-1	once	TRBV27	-	TGTGCCAGCAGTTTACCGGGAGTGTCCTACAATGAGCAGTTCTTC	CASSLPGVSYNEQFF
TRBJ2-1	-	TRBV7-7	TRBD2	TGTGCCAGCAGCCCGGGACTAGCGGGAGGGCCTAATGAGCAGTTCTTC	CASSPGLAGGPNEQFF
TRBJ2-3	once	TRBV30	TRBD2	TGTGCCTGGAGTCCGGGACTAGCGGGCTTCACAGATACGCAGTATTTT	CAWSPGLAGFTDTQYF
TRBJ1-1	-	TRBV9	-	TGTGCCAGCAGCGTAGAGGGGGAGGGGGTGCCTGAAGCTTTCTTT	CASSVEGEGVPEAFF
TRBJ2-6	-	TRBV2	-	TGTGCCAGTTCGGGGGTTTCTCGCTCTGGGGCCAACGTCCTGACTTTC	CASSGVSRSGANVLTF
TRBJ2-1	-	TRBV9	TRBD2	TGTGCCAGCAGCGTAGGGGGACTAGCGGGAGGGGAGCAGTTCTTC	CASSVGGLAGGEQFF
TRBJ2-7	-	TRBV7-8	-	TGTGCCAGCAGCCTGGACCTGGGGGGCTACGAGCAGTACTTC	CASSLDLGGYEQYF
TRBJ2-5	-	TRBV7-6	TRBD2	TGTGCCAGCAGCTTAATGGGGCTAGCGGGGAACCAAGAGACCCAGTACTTC	CASSLMGLAGNQETQYF
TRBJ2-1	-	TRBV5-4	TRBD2	TGTGCCAGCACCGCGGGTTTGGCGGGAGTGGGTAATGAGCAGTTCTTC	CASTAGLAGVGNEQFF
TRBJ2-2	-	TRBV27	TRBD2	TGTGCCAGCAGGCCCAATCCGGGACTAGCGTCCACCGGGGAGCTGTTTTTT	CASRPNPGLASTGELFF
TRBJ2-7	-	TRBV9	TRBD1	TGTGCCAGCAGCGTTACAATCGGACAGGGTAACGAGCAGTACTTC	CASSVTIGQGNEQYF
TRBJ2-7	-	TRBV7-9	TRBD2	TGTGCCAGCAGCCGGGACTATGGCGAGCAGTACTTC	CASSRDYGEQYF
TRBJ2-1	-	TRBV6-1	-	TGTGCCAGCAGTGATATTAGCGGCTCCTACAATGAGCAGTTCTTC	CASSDISGSYNEQFF
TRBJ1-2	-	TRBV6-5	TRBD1	TGTGCCAGCAGTCCGACAGGGTTTTATGGCTACACCTTC	CASSPTGFYGYTF
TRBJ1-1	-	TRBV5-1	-	TGCGCCAGCAGCTTGGAATCGGGGGGCACTGAAGCTTTCTTT	CASSLESGGTEAFF
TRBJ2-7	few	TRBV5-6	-	TGTGCCAGCAGCTTAGGGGGTGATACCTACGAGCAGTACTTC	CASSLGGDTYEQYF
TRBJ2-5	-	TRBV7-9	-	TGTGCCAGCACCGAGAGGGACCAAGAGACCCAGTACTTC	CASTERDQETQYF
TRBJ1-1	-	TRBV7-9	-	TGTGCCAGCACCCGGGACTTCTGGAACACTGAAGCTTTCTTT	CASTRDFWNTEAFF
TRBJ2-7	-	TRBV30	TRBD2	TGTGCCTGGAGACTAGCGGGAGGGCCTCCCGAGCAGTACTTC	CAWRLAGGPPEQYF
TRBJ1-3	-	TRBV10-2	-	TGCGCCAGCAGCCCCGGGGGTTCCATATATTTT	CASSPGGSIYF
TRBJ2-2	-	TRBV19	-	TGTGCCAGTAGTAGAACTAGAGACGGCACCGGGGAGCTGTTTTTT	CASSRTRDGTGELFF
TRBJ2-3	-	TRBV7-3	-	TGTGCCAGCAGCTCTGAGCGGGCGGCAGATACGCAGTATTTT	CASSSERAADTQYF
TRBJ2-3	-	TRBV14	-	TGTGCCAGCAGCCTTGGACTGTCGACGCAGTATTTT	CASSLGLSTQYF
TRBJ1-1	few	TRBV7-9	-	TGTGCCAGCAGCTTAGTAAACACTGAAGCTTTCTTT	CASSLVNTEAFF
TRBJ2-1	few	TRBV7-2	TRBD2	TGTGCCAGCAGCCTTTCTAGCGGGAGGGCCTATGAGCAGTTCTTC	CASSLSSGRAYEQFF
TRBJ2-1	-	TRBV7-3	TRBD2	TGTGCCAGCAGCTTAGGCCTAGCGGGGCACAATGAGCAGTTCTTC	CASSLGLAGHNEQFF
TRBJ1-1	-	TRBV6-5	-	TGTGCCAGCCGAAGCTCGGCAGGCCCTCGCACTGAAGCTTTCTTT	CASRSSAGPRTEAFF
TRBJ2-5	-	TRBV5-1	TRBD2	TGCGCCAGCAGCTTGGATTCTAGCGGTAGCCAAGAGACCCAGTACTTC	CASSLDSSGSQETQYF
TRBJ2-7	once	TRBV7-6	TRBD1	TGTGCCAGCAGCTACTCGGGACAGGATTACGAGCAGTACTTC	CASSYSGQDYEQYF
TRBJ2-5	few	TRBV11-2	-	TGTGCCAGCTCAGAGGGAGACGGGGGGACCCAGTACTTC	CASSEGDGGTQYF
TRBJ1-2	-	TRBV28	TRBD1	TGTGCCAGCAGTTTATCACCGGGACAGGGACACTTTGGCTACACCTTC	CASSLSPGQGHFGYTF
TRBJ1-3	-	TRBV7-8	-	TGTGCCAGCAGCTTAGACATCTCTGGAAACACCATATATTTT	CASSLDISGNTIYF
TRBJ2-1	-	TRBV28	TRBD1	TGTGCCAGCAGCCCGGGACAGGGTGATGAGCAGTTCTTC	CASSPGQGDEQFF
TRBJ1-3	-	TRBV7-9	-	TGTGCCAGCAGCATAGACAGCTCTGGAAACACCATATATTTT	CASSIDSSGNTIYF
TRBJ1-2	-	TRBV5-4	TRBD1	TGTGCCAGCAGCTTGGCCCGACAGGGAGCTAACTATGGCTACACCTTC	CASSLARQGANYGYTF
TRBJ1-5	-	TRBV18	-	TGTGCCAGCTCGTCAGTCGGGAACCCGGTTCAGCCCCAGCATTTT	CASSSVGNPVQPQHF
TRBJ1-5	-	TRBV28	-	TGTGCCAGCAGTCTGTTTAGCAATCAGCCCCAGCATTTT	CASSLFSNQPQHF
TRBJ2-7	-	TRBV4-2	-	TGTGCCAGCAGCCAAGGGACACCCTACGAGCAGTACTTC	CASSQGTPYEQYF
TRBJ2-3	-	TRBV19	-	TGTGCCAGTAGTATAGGACAGGACACAGATACGCAGTATTTT	CASSIGQDTDTQYF
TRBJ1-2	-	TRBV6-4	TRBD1	TGTGCCAGGCTGAGGGACAGGGGCTACACCTTC	CARLRDRGYTF